The sequence of this T cell receptor (beta chain) was determined in a study of cytomegalovirus exposure and HLA in healthy donors. The study's findings and limits: Upon later analysis, HLA-associated TCR beta chains proved more clonally expanded than other, equally common chains. A later analysis reported that several of the most significant clusters appeared to be linked to common viral pathogens, among them Epstein-Barr virus. Data from an earlier analysis indicated that most TCR beta V segments were productive either about 90% or about 30% of the time.

The study ran its PCR with 60 Vbeta and 13 Jbeta primers. Assay used: immunoSEQ multiplex PCR; TCRdb lists only in-frame clones, some missing. The profile covers around 150,000 clones, with approximately 72% appearing a single time and 1.3% to 1.5% taken by the ten largest. As to this clone: Its antigen is not identified.

The CDR3 extends over 15 amino acids. The chain joins TRBV21-1 to TRBJ1-1; TRBD1, the table's D call, was not compared with the DNA. TRBV21-1 is a pseudogene locus. The sequence came from a man between 18 and 29 years old in good health and CMV-seronegative. Sequencing used PBMCs. The CDR3 spells CASSKGTGSNTEAFF. The CDR3 DNA follows: TGTGCCAGCAGCAAAGGGACAGGGTCAAACACTGAAGCTTTCTTT.